This TCR beta chain was recorded in a study of blood T cell repertoires in COVID-19 (dated by TCRdb to about 2020). Some background on the complete study: The collaborator samples originated in the United States, Italy and Spain and spanned the acute and convalescent phases of COVID-19. The material from the prospective study consisted of cDNA or gDNA derived from T cells, B-cell-depleted T cells, or PBMCs. Subjects who had been exposed to COVID-19, were actively infected with it, or had recovered from it provided the deeply sampled blood TCRbeta repertoires that made up the dataset. The repertoires were made available in a free public database intended to serve as a resource for research on the immune response to SARS-CoV-2. Samples were obtained from the ongoing ImmuneRACE study (first 160 participants) and from 1,254 subjects provided by 6 global collaborators. Nearly every sample came with metadata listing a de-identified subject ID, COVID-19 status, age in years and sex. Where HLA class I and class II types were available, the types were taken from metadata supplied by the sample provider, not from assay-based typing.

Worth noting for this clone: Its antigen remains undetermined. No base-level quality is on record; no much larger clone is a single base apart.

Results the study describes overall, beyond this receptor: Clinical and demographic metadata were provided uncurated, with the amount varying by source and participant.

V ends up 3 bases short and J 5 bases short, with an unmatched junction base count of 6. The germline V gene (reference sequence) specifies LNHNV as CDR1 and YYDKDF as CDR2. The CDR3, from cysteine to phenylalanine, totals 15 residues. The DNA shown is the 45-base CDR3, in frame from base 1. TCRbeta CDR3 regions were amplified from genomic DNA by means of the immunoSEQ Assay, a bias-controlled multiplex PCR. Processing in the source paper ran as follows. The number of nucleated cells in each sample was estimated from the amplification of reference gene primers within the assay. To quantify the absolute abundance of each unique TCRbeta CDR3 rearrangement, sequence reads were collapsed and filtered. For each sample, productive Simpson clonality was calculated by taking the square root of Simpson's diversity index across productive rearrangements. In its TCRdb copy, this immuneACCESS table keeps in-frame sequences only and misses some clones. Where compared with another copy, unresolved V genes explain less than half of these, and the others have no known cause. That table gives V, J and clone size, and the DNA gave D and trimming. The sample table records around 470,000 clones; roughly nine tenths of these occur just once. Around 0.95% of the sample is in the top ten clones.

One collaborating source in Seattle enrolled patients during active infection and followed them longitudinally through the course of disease. Collaborating institutions collected whole blood in K2EDTA tubes following their own protocols. For TCRbeta analysis, collaborators shipped samples as frozen whole blood, isolated PBMCs, or DNA extracted from either of those sample types. The specimen was peripheral blood. This clonotype was obtained from a man between 18 and 29 years old with COVID-19, enrolled during active disease. The V and J genes are TRBV15 and TRBJ2-7; the junction holds 11 bases that match TRBD2. The CDR3 reads CATSSSSGRMDEQYF. The DNA sequence is given as TGTGCCACCAGCAGTTCTAGCGGGAGGATGGACGAGCAGTACTTC.